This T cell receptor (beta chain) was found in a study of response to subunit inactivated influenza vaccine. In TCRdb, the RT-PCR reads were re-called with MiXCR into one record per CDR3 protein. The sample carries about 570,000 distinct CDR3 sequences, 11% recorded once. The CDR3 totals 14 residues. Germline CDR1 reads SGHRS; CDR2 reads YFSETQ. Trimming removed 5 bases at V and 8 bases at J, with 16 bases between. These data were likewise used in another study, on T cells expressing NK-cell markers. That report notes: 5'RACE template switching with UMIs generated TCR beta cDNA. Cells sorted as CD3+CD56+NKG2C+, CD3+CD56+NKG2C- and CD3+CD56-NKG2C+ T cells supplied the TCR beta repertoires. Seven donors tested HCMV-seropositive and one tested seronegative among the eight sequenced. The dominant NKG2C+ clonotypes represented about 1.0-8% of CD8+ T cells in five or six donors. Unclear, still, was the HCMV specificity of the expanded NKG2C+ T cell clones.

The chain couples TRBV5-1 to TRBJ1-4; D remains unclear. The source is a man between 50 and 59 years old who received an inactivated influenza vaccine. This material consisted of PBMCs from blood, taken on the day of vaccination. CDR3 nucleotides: TGCGCCAGCAGGGATACTTGGTTGACAGAAAAACTGTTTTTT. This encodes CASRDTWLTEKLFF.